This T cell receptor (beta chain) was documented in a study of patients and donors after allogeneic stem cell transplantation. TCRdb used MiXCR to reprocess the RT-PCR reads, holding one entry per CDR3 protein. The table lists about 40,000 distinct CDR3 sequences, more than 30% of them singletons. This clonotype turned up a few times. V lost 5 bases and J lost 0, with 8 bases in between. The CDR3 is 14 residues long. Germline values: CDR1 MNHEY, CDR2 SVGEGT. Sequenced input: blood, either unsorted or a sorted T cell fraction (not recorded which). The sequence derives from a human donor who was either an allogeneic HSCT recipient or a stem cell or donor lymphocyte infusion donor (not recorded which). It is not recorded whose cells these are; they may come from a transplant donor. This rearrangement joins TRBV6-2 or TRBV6-3 to TRBJ1-5; D uncertain. The CDR3 sequence is CASSEWGSNQPQHF. The CDR3 nucleotides read TGTGCCAGCAGTGAGTGGGGTAGCAATCAGCCCCAGCATTTT.